This T cell receptor beta chain was recovered during a study of blood T cell repertoires in COVID-19. The CDR3 is 13 residues long. CDR1 is SNHLY, CDR2 FYNNEI, per germline. Trimming cost V 8 bases and J 0 bases, with 10 bases left between them. This clone was picked up one time. As originally analysed: Amplified reference gene primers provided the basis for estimating nucleated cell counts. Libraries were prepared by immunoSEQ multiplex PCR; TCRdb keeps only in-frame clonotypes and omits some of them. That table gives V, J and clone size, and the DNA gave D and trimming. There are some 160,000 clones in the sample; around nine tenths occur only once, and about a tenth lies in the top ten.

The V and J genes are TRBV2 and TRBJ1-2, with D possibly TRBD1 on 6 matching bases. The sequencing sample was made of peripheral blood. The origin of this receptor is a woman in her 70s with COVID-19, enrolled during active disease. The CDR3 nucleotides read TGTGCCAGCCTCCAGGGGCCTAACTATGGCTACACCTTC. As protein: CASLQGPNYGYTF.